This T cell receptor beta chain was captured by sequencing in a study of Tregs in tolerant kidney transplant recipients. Assay used: immunoSEQ multiplex PCR; TCRdb lists only in-frame clones, some missing. The sample is made up of 45,000 to 55,000 clones, and the top ten hold around 0.91% of it. In the case of this clone: The CDR3 end falls 3 residues outside the read, so it is completed with the germline J gene.

The V end lost 4 bases, the J end lost 0 bases, and 10 bases lay between the germline ends. CDR3 length: 15 amino acids. Germline V CDR1 and CDR2: LNHDA, SQIVND (reference sequence). This receptor was identified in a human donor who received a combined kidney and bone marrow transplant. The V call is TRBV19, the J call TRBJ2-1; D might be TRBD2 (6 bases). The starting material was CD4+ T cells from blood, obtained before the transplant. The CDR3 sequence: CASSSSGYSYNEQFF. CDR3 DNA (partial): TGTGCCAGTAGTAGTAGCGGCTACTCCTACAATGAG. Full variable domain (outside the CDR3, taken from reference TRBV19 and TRBJ2-1): DGGITQSPKYLFRKEGQNVTLSCEQNLNHDAMYWYRQDPGQGLRLIYYSQIVNDFQKGDIAEGYSVSREKKESFPLTVTSAQKNPTAFYLCASSSSGYSYNEQFFGPGTRLTVL.